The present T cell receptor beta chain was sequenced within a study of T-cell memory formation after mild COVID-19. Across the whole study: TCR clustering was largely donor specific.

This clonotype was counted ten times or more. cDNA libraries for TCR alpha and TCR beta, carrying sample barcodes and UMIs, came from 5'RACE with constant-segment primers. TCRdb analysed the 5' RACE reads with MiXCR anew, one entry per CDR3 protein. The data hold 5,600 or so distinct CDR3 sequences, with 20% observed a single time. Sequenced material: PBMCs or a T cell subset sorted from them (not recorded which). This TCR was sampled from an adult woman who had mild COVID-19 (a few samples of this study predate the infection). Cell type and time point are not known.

For the CDR3, the DNA is TGCAGTGCTCCTCGACCTCTAGCGGGAGTTTACGAGCAGTACTTC. Translated: CSAPRPLAGVYEQYF. The gene calls are TRBV20-1 and TRBJ2-7; 10 bases fit TRBD2. Germline V gene data show CDR1 as DFQATT and CDR2 as SNEGSKA (reference sequence). V lost 5 bases, J lost 4 bases, and 11 bases stayed unmatched. The CDR3 runs 15 residues.